What follows are 20 T cell receptor beta chains derived from one specimen sequenced in a study of regulatory T cells in long-lasting Graves disease. Time point defined: persistent/refractory GD, antithyroid drugs over 5 years with positive TRAb. The TCR library was made from RNA extracted from PBMCs. The authors built TCR beta libraries using iRepertoire HTBI primers and Arm-PCR of CDR3 regions. TCRdb re-called the multiplex PCR reads through MiXCR, storing one row per CDR3 protein. The sample includes fewer than 450,000 distinct CDR3 sequences, less than 25% seen only once; the top ten take less than 25%. The sample here was peripheral blood mononuclear cells (PBMCs), taken when the disease was refractory, from a patient treated with antithyroid drugs. The receptors shown here come from a female donor with Graves disease.

V is TRBV7-9 and J is TRBJ2-7, with a tentative D call TRBD1 (5 bases). The CDR3 is made up of 13 amino acids. The germline V gene has CDR1 SEHNR and CDR2 FQNEAQ (reference sequence). Trimming cost V 5 bases and J 3 bases, with 11 bases left between them. In DNA form, the CDR3 reads TGTGCCAGCAGCCCAGGGATTCACTACGAGCAGTACTTC. Translating it yields CASSPGIHYEQYF. The entire variable domain, with the rest obtained from reference TRBV7-9 and TRBJ2-7, is as follows: DTGVSQNPRHKITKRGQNVTFRCDPISEHNRLYWYRQTLGQGPEFLTYFQNEAQLEKSRLLSDRFSAERPKGSFSTLEIQRTEQGDSAMYLCASSPGIHYEQYFGPGTRLTVT.

This clonotype was seen at least ten times. The J gene is TRBJ2-7, the V gene TRBV7-9, with a possible D match to TRBD2 (6 bases). The V and J ends lost 5 bases and 3 bases respectively, with 17 bases between them. The CDR3 has 15 amino acids. The germline CDR1 and CDR2 sequences are SEHNR and FQNEAQ (reference sequence). CDR3 protein: CASSESGEGIYEQYF. In DNA form, the CDR3 reads TGTGCCAGCAGCGAATCGGGGGAAGGGATCTACGAGCAGTACTTC.

A note on this clonotype: The germline gene is not matched at one end of the junction; a read error may be the cause. The genes are TRBV5-6 and TRBJ2-7, with D perhaps given as TRBD1 or TRBD2 (5 bases each). This CDR3 is 14 amino acids long. Germline assignment: CDR1 SGHDT and CDR2 YYEEEE. The CDR3 loop is CASSLGGSSYEQHF. CDR3 nucleotide sequence: TGTGCCAGCAGCTTGGGGGGGAGCTCCTACGAGCAGCACTTC.

This clonotype was recorded many times. This chain joins TRBV13 and TRBJ2-5; tentative D call: TRBD2 (5 bases). CDR3 length equals 13 residues. Germline lookup yields CDR1 PRHDT and CDR2 FYEKMQ (reference sequence). V lost 4 bases, J lost 2 bases, and 8 bases lay in between. The CDR3 loop is CASSSSRQETQYF. The CDR3 nucleotides are TGTGCCAGCAGCTCTAGCAGACAAGAGACCCAGTACTTC.

The chain couples TRBV27 to TRBJ2-7; D is possibly TRBD2 (5 bases). CDR1 and CDR2 from the germline V gene are MNHEY and SMNVEV (reference sequence). V was cut by 6 bases and J by 0 bases, with 12 bases left in between. The CDR3 is 14 amino acids. CDR3 in DNA: TGTGCCAGCAGCCAATTAGGGAGCTCCTACGAGCAGTACTTC. It yields the protein CASSQLGSSYEQYF.

The CDR3 region is CASSVQLAGVTTRPYEQYF. CDR3 bases: TGTGCCAGCAGTGTGCAACTAGCGGGCGTCACAACTCGTCCTTACGAGCAGTACTTC. The chain uses TRBV28 and TRBJ2-7; 9 bases align to TRBD2. This CDR3 has 19 amino acids. Germline V gene lookup returns CDR1 MDHEN and CDR2 SYDVKM. The J segment lost 4 bases and the V segment lost 5 bases, leaving 21 bases of the junction unmatched.

This clonotype has just a few counts. The rearrangement uses TRBV9 and TRBJ2-1, with TRBD2 identical over 11 bases. Germline CDR1 is SGDLS and CDR2 is YYNGEE. The CDR3 is 14 amino acids. Germline trimming cut 4 bases from V and 7 bases from J; bases unmatched to any gene: 4. The CDR3 is CASSQLAGGNEQFF. Written as DNA, the CDR3 is TGTGCCAGCAGCCAATTAGCGGGAGGGAATGAGCAGTTCTTC.

The V call is TRBV7-9, the J call TRBJ2-2, with D unclear. This CDR3 contains 13 residues. Trimming cost V 5 bases and J 6 bases, with 10 bases left between them. The V gene's germline CDR1 is SEHNR and CDR2 FQNEAQ (reference sequence). CDR3 DNA: TGTGCCAGCAGCGCCCAGGAGCCCGGGGAGCTGTTTTTT. It is translated as CASSAQEPGELFF.

J is TRBJ1-1 and V is TRBV5-1; 10 bases are shared with TRBD1. The ends lost 4 bases at V and 5 bases at J; junction bases unmatched: 8. Germline V CDR1 and CDR2: SGHRS, YFSETQ. The CDR3 totals 15 residues. CDR3 nucleotide sequence: TGCGCCAGCAGCCTGCGGACAGGGGGAACGACTGAAGCTTTCTTT. The encoded protein is CASSLRTGGTTEAFF.

In nucleotides, the CDR3 is TGCAGCGTTGTCGGCCCCCCCTACTACGAGCAGTACTTC. Its translation: CSVVGPPYYEQYF. This chain joins TRBV29-1 and TRBJ2-7; no definite D call. Trimming left V 4 bases short and J 3 bases short, with 13 bases between. Germline V CDR1 and CDR2: SQVTM, ANQGSEA. This CDR3 spans 13 amino acids.

The chain has TRBV4-1 and TRBJ2-7; possibly TRBD1 or TRBD2 for D (5 bases each). V was trimmed by 1 base and J by 8 bases, leaving 15 bases between them. Germline assignment: CDR1 MGHRA and CDR2 YSYEKL. The CDR3 length is 14 residues. The CDR3 is CASSQAGWGDKQYF. Written as DNA, the CDR3 is TGCGCCAGCAGCCAAGCGGGGTGGGGCGACAAGCAGTACTTC.

This clonotype has just a few counts. CDR3 sequence: CASDVSGNTGELFF. The CDR3 nucleotides read TGTGCCAGCGATGTTTCAGGGAACACCGGGGAGCTGTTTTTT. The genes are TRBV7-3 and TRBJ2-2; D gene ambiguous. Germline assignment: CDR1 SGHTA and CDR2 FQGTGA. CDR3 size: 14 residues. V lost 8 bases and J 1 base, leaving 11 bases between the germline ends.

This sequence joins TRBV5-4 and TRBJ2-6, with 8 bases that match TRBD2. Trimming at V came to 4 bases and at J to 2 bases, leaving 2 bases not matched to a gene. Germline loops: CDR1 SGHNT, CDR2 YYREEE (reference sequence). This CDR3 is 15 amino acids long. CDR3 loop: CASSAGGAGANVLTF. The CDR3 DNA reads as TGTGCCAGCAGCGCCGGGGGGGCTGGGGCCAACGTCCTGACTTTC.

The chain couples TRBV7-9 to TRBJ2-2; 10 bases map to TRBD2. The CDR3 totals 14 residues. Losses at the gene ends were 10 bases for V and 6 bases for J; bases not matched to a gene: 8. Germline V gene lookup returns CDR1 SEHNR and CDR2 FQNEAQ (reference sequence). The CDR3 DNA follows: TGTGCCACCCGGCCTAGCGGGAGTCCCGGGGAGCTGTTTTTT. Translated, it gives CATRPSGSPGELFF.

This clonotype was seen many times. CDR3 nucleotides: TGTGCCAGCAGCTTAACAGGGGGTAGGGGAACTGAAGCTTTCTTT. Amino acids: CASSLTGGRGTEAFF. V gene TRBV7-9 combines with J gene TRBJ1-1; TRBD1 matches at 8 bases. This CDR3 is built from 15 residues. J lost 5 bases, V lost 2 bases, and 7 bases had no gene match. The germline V gene has CDR1 SEHNR and CDR2 FQNEAQ (reference sequence).

This clonotype appeared a few times. CDR3 DNA sequence: TGTGCCAGCAGTCAGACTAGTTACAATGAGCAGTTCTTC. Its translation is CASSQTSYNEQFF. The V and J genes are TRBV2 and TRBJ2-1, with D possibly being TRBD2 (6 bases). This CDR3 has 13 amino acids. CDR1 and CDR2 (germline): SNHLY, FYNNEI. Between the trimmed V and J ends, which lost 5 bases and 4 bases, there was a span of 9 bases.

This clonotype was seen many times. The gene calls are TRBV12-3 or TRBV12-4 and TRBJ1-4; no reliable D call. CDR3 length: 13 amino acids. Deletions cut 6 bases from V and 1 base from J, with 6 bases between. The CDR3 spells CASRRGTNEKLFF. CDR3 nucleotides: TGTGCCAGCAGGCGCGGAACTAATGAAAAACTGTTTTTT.

This clonotype was counted ten times or more. This chain connects TRBV11-2 to TRBJ1-3; 8 bases are shared with TRBD1. After removal of 1 base from V and 3 bases from J, the junction contained 5 bases not matched to a gene. The CDR3 has 16 residues. From germline, CDR1 is SGHAT and CDR2 FQNNGV. The CDR3: CASSLAPGGLGNTIYF. CDR3 nucleotide sequence: TGTGCCAGCAGCTTAGCTCCAGGGGGCCTTGGAAACACCATATATTTT.

The rearrangement links TRBV7-9 to TRBJ2-1; either TRBD1 or TRBD2 may supply D (5 bases each). V lost 2 bases, J lost 7 bases, and 12 bases lay in between. The germline CDR1 and CDR2 sequences are SEHNR and FQNEAQ (reference sequence). The CDR3 is 14 residues long. The DNA of the CDR3 is TGTGCCAGCAGCTTATGTTGCTGGGGGAATGAGCAGTTCTTC. Its translation is CASSLCCWGNEQFF. The whole variable domain, filled in from reference TRBV7-9 and TRBJ2-1, reads DTGVSQNPRHKITKRGQNVTFRCDPISEHNRLYWYRQTLGQGPEFLTYFQNEAQLEKSRLLSDRFSAERPKGSFSTLEIQRTEQGDSAMYLCASSLCCWGNEQFFGPGTRLTVL.

This clonotype came up many times. The chain carries TRBV6-1 and TRBJ2-5, with TRBD1 matching 9 bases. This CDR3 region has 15 residues. Looked up from germline, CDR1 is MNHNS and CDR2 is SASEGT. V dropped 4 bases and J dropped 9; count of bases not matched to a gene: 12. CDR3 DNA sequence: TGTGCCAGCAGTGGCCGGGACAGGGACCTGTGGGCCCAGTACTTC. This codes for CASSGRDRDLWAQYF.